Below, one T cell receptor (beta chain) is given with its context. What it recognizes is unknown. CDR3 length: 15 residues. V was clipped by 0 bases and J by 6 bases; unmatched bases: 2. CDR1 and CDR2 from the germline V gene are MNHEY and SVGAGI. Vbeta (60) and Jbeta (13) primers were used in the PCR. Profiling relied on immunoSEQ multiplex PCR, and the TCRdb table lists in-frame clones only, not all of them. The table includes about 180,000 clones, 84% detected once. These data belong to a study of cytomegalovirus exposure and HLA in healthy donors. Study as a whole: Around 80 million unique TCR sequences came from HLA-typed donors in an early release.

Notes on the study in general: Further analysis was carried out later, and it showed several of the most significant clusters appearing linked to common viral pathogens. Association of approximately 18,000 TCR beta sequences with HLA alleles was found at 0.05 false discovery rate in a later analysis.

Sequenced: PBMCs. The receptor comes from a girl aged 5-17 years in good health and CMV-seropositive. The chain couples TRBV6-5 to TRBJ1-4; 9 bases are shared with TRBD1. DNA for the CDR3: TGTGCCAGCAGTTACTCCGGGACAGGGTATGAAAAACTGTTTTTT. Its translation: CASSYSGTGYEKLFF.